The 18 T cell receptor beta chains below all came from one sample that was sequenced in a study of cytomegalovirus exposure and HLA in healthy donors. PCR primers comprised 60 Vbeta and 13 Jbeta primers. The method was immunoSEQ multiplex PCR; TCRdb's version includes in-frame clones alone and lacks a portion of them. The repertoire holds 110,000 to 150,000 clones, with approximately 70% as singletons. Source material: PBMCs. All receptors derive from a woman aged 55-75 years in good health and CMV-seropositive.

The gene calls are TRBV6-5 and TRBJ2-7; D may be TRBD2 (6 bases). The length of the CDR3 is 13 residues. Trimming left V 7 bases short and J 5 bases short, with 15 bases between. Germline CDR1 MNHEY, CDR2 SVGAGI. CDR3 loop: CASTRGRSDEQYF. As DNA, the CDR3 is TGTGCCAGCACACGTGGGAGGTCCGACGAGCAGTACTTC.

Only a few counts were recorded for this clone. The V gene is TRBV2, the J gene TRBJ1-5; the D is unclear. CDR1 is SNHLY, CDR2 FYNNEI, per germline. Trimming left V 7 bases short and J 0 bases short, with 7 bases between. The CDR3 loop spans 13 amino acids. The CDR3 sequence: CASKIYSNQPQHF. In DNA, the CDR3 is TGTGCCAGCAAGATCTATAGCAATCAGCCCCAGCATTTT.

The V call is TRBV19, the J call TRBJ1-4; D unclear. CDR3 size: 14 residues. Trimming cost V 6 bases and J 4 bases, with 12 bases left between them. Germline V lookup: CDR1 LNHDA, CDR2 SQIVND (reference sequence). Here the CDR3 DNA reads TGTGCCAGTAGCCCCCACGGGTATAATGAAAAACTGTTTTTT. Protein product: CASSPHGYNEKLFF.

This clone appeared a few times. The chain employs TRBV7-2 and TRBJ1-1, with D maybe TRBD1 (5 bases). V shed 1 base and J shed 1 base, with 10 bases lying between them. This CDR3 has 15 amino acids. Germline V gives CDR1 SGHTA, CDR2 FQGNSA. CDR3 in amino acids: CASSLDRLANTEAFF. As DNA, the CDR3 is TGTGCCAGCAGCTTAGACAGGCTCGCGAACACTGAAGCTTTCTTT.

The chain carries TRBV4-2 and TRBJ1-2; 9 bases match TRBD1. V shed 6 bases, J shed 7 bases, and the junction held 6 bases outside the gene matches. From germline, CDR1 is LGHNA and CDR2 YNFKEQ. The CDR3 is 13 residues long. The chain's CDR3 is CASSRDREGGYTF. For the CDR3, the DNA is TGTGCCAGCAGTCGGGACAGGGAAGGTGGCTACACCTTC.

The CDR3 here is CASSQGTDFSYEQYF. In DNA, the CDR3 is TGCGCCAGCAGCCAAGGGACAGACTTTTCCTACGAGCAGTACTTC. The V gene is TRBV4-1, the J gene TRBJ2-7, with TRBD1 as a possible D gene (6 bases). V dropped 1 base and J dropped 1 base, with 11 bases sitting between them. The CDR3 contains 15 residues. CDR1 is MGHRA, CDR2 YSYEKL, per germline.

V gene TRBV28 combines with J gene TRBJ2-7; 9 nucleotides agree with TRBD1. In germline, CDR1 is MDHEN, CDR2 SYDVKM. The CDR3 covers 14 residues. The ends lost 7 bases at V and 3 bases at J; junction bases unmatched: 7. The CDR3 loop reads CASTLSGQGYEQYF. CDR3 coding DNA: TGTGCCAGCACTCTCTCGGGACAGGGCTACGAGCAGTACTTC. Full variable domain (rest looked up from reference TRBV28 and TRBJ2-7): DVKVTQSSRYLVKRTGEKVFLECVQDMDHENMFWYRQDPGLGLRLIYFSYDVKMKEKGDIPEGYSVSREKKERFSLILESASTNQTSMYLCASTLSGQGYEQYFGPGTRLTVT.

The chain is built from TRBV28 and TRBJ2-3; D is undetermined. CDR3 length: 16 amino acids. Trimming cost V 7 bases and J 4 bases, with 21 bases left between them. Germline V gene data show CDR1 as MDHEN and CDR2 as SYDVKM. The CDR3 loop is CASIGASLTLADTQYF. The DNA for the CDR3 is TGTGCCAGCATCGGCGCTAGTTTAACTCTCGCAGATACGCAGTATTTT.

This clone was observed a few times. The chain has TRBV28 and TRBJ1-1; D is unclear. Trimming shortened V by 3 bases and J by 1 base, and 9 bases separated the two germline ends. This CDR3 is 14 amino acids long. Germline V gives CDR1 MDHEN, CDR2 SYDVKM. CDR3 DNA sequence: TGTGCCAGCAGTTTTAGAGGTACGAACACTGAAGCTTTCTTT. It is translated as CASSFRGTNTEAFF.

The CDR3 nucleotides read TGTGCCAGCAGTCGGACAGGGTCCTCCGGGGCCAACGTCCTGACTTTC. It translates to CASSRTGSSGANVLTF. The chain is built from TRBV27 and TRBJ2-6; 8 bases match TRBD1. J was trimmed by 4 bases and V by 5 bases; bases with no gene match: 7. This CDR3 is built from 16 residues. CDR1 is MNHEY, CDR2 SMNVEV, per germline (reference sequence).

The chain couples TRBV4-1 to TRBJ2-1; TRBD2 aligns across 12 bases. The CDR3 runs 15 residues. The V and J ends lost 4 bases and 6 bases, in that order; junction bases with no gene match: 4. Germline V lookup: CDR1 MGHRA, CDR2 YSYEKL. CDR3 bases: TGCGCCAGCAGCCGGCTAGCGGGAGGGCCCAATGAGCAGTTCTTC. It yields the protein CASSRLAGGPNEQFF.

The chain recombines TRBV7-9 with TRBJ2-5; D gene ambiguous. V was trimmed by 1 base and J by 5 bases, leaving 8 bases between them. Germline V CDR1 and CDR2: SEHNR, FQNEAQ (reference sequence). This CDR3 is built from 13 residues. The CDR3 coding sequence is TGTGCCAGCAGCTTAGACCCTGAGGAGACCCAGTACTTC. This gives the protein CASSLDPEETQYF.

The chain is built from TRBV28 and TRBJ1-1, with a tentative D call TRBD1 (5 bases). Germline V gene data show CDR1 as MDHEN and CDR2 as SYDVKM. CDR3 length: 13 residues. Between the trimmed V and J ends, which lost 6 bases and 2 bases, there was a span of 10 bases. CDR3 region: CASSLGGNTEAFF. The CDR3 DNA follows: TGTGCCAGCAGCCTGGGGGGTAACACTGAAGCTTTCTTT.

This clone was seen only a few times. One end of the junction fails to match germline, which may point to a read error. The chain employs TRBV7-7 and TRBJ2-7; tentative D call: TRBD1 (6 bases). There are 14 residues in the CDR3. Germline-derived CDR1 and CDR2 are SSHAT and FNYEAQ (reference sequence). DNA for the CDR3: TGTGCTAGCAGTCCGGGACACGCCTCCTACGAGCAGTACTTC. Translation: CASSPGHASYEQYF.

This chain connects TRBV4-2 to TRBJ2-2, with D perhaps matching TRBD1 (6 bases). Trimming took 0 bases from V and 4 from J, leaving 12 bases between them. Germline-derived CDR1 and CDR2 are LGHNA and YNFKEQ. The CDR3 consists of 16 residues. The CDR3 DNA follows: TGTGCCAGCAGCCAAGATGGACAGAGAGTCACCGGGGAGCTGTTTTTT. It is translated as CASSQDGQRVTGELFF.

This CDR3 is CASSTGQDSYEQYF. The CDR3 nucleotides read TGTGCCAGTAGTACGGGACAGGACTCTTACGAGCAGTACTTC. V is TRBV19 and J is TRBJ2-7, with 8 bases lining up with TRBD1. The CDR3 length is 14 residues. Trimming at V came to 4 bases and at J to 4 bases, leaving 6 bases not matched to a gene. Looked up from germline, CDR1 is LNHDA and CDR2 is SQIVND (reference sequence).

J is TRBJ2-1 and V is TRBV9; the match to TRBD1 covers 7 bases. CDR3 size: 18 residues. Germline assignment: CDR1 SGDLS and CDR2 YYNGEE. Germline trimming cut 4 bases from V and 0 bases from J; bases unmatched to any gene: 13. CDR3 protein: CASSPRSIRDSSYNEQFF. For the CDR3, the DNA is TGTGCCAGCAGCCCCCGGTCGATCCGGGACAGCTCCTACAATGAGCAGTTCTTC.

The chain carries TRBV4-1 and TRBJ2-1; 15 bases fit TRBD2. CDR3 length: 20 residues. The germline V gene has CDR1 MGHRA and CDR2 YSYEKL. V lost 3 bases to trimming and J lost 2 bases; unmatched junction nucleotides: 11. CDR3 protein: CASSHGQGLAGGLPYNEQFF. Written as DNA, the CDR3 is TGCGCCAGCAGCCACGGACAGGGACTAGCGGGAGGCCTTCCCTACAATGAGCAGTTCTTC.